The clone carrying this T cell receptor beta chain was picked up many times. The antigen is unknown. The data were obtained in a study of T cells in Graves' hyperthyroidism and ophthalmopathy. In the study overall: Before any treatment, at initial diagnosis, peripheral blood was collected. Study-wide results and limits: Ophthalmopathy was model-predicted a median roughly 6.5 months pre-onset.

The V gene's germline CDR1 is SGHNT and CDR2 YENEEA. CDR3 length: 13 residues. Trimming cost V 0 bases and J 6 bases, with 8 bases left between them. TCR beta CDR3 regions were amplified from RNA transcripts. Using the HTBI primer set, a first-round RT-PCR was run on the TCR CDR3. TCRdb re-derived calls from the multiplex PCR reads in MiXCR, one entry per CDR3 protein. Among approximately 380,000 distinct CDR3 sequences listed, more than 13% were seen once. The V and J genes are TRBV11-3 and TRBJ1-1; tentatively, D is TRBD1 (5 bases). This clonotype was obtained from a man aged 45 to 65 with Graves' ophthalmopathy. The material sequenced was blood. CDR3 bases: TGTGCCAGCAGCTTAGATCAGGGCGCTGAAGCTTTCTTT. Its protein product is CASSLDQGAEAFF.